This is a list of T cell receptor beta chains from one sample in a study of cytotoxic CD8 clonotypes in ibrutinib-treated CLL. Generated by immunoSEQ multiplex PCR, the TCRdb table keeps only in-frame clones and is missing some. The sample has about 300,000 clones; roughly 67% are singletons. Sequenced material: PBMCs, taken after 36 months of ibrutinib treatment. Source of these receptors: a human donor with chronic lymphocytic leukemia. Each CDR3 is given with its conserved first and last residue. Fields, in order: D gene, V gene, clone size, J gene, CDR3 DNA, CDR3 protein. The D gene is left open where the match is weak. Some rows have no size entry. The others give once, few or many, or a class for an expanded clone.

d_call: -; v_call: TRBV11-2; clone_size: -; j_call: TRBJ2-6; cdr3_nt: TGTGCCAGCAGCTTAGGGCGGGGCTCTGGGGCCAACGTCCTGACTTTC; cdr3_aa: CASSLGRGSGANVLTF
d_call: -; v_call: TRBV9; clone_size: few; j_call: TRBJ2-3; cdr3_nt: TGTGCCAGCAGCGTAGGCAGGACAGATACGCAGTATTTT; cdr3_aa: CASSVGRTDTQYF
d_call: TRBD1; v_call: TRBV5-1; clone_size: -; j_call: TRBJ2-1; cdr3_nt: TGCGCCAGCAGCCCACTGACAGGGGTTGGATTTGGTGAGCAGTTCTTC; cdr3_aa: CASSPLTGVGFGEQFF
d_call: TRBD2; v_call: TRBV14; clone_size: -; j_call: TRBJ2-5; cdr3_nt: TGTGCCAGCAGCCTATCGTATACTCTAGCGGGGCTCCAAGAGACCCAGTACTTC; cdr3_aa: CASSLSYTLAGLQETQYF
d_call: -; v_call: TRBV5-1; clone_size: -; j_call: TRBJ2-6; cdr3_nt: TGCGCCAGCAGTCCGGGGTCTGGGGCCAACGTCCTGACTTTC; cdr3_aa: CASSPGSGANVLTF
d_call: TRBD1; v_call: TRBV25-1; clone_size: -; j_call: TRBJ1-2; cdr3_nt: TGTGCCAGCAGTGTGGACAGGGAGCTTAACTATGGCTACACCTTC; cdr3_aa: CASSVDRELNYGYTF
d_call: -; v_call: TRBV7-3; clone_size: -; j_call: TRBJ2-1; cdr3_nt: TGTGCCAGCAGCTTAAACCCCCGGGCAGTACGGAATGAGCAGTTCTTC; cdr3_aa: CASSLNPRAVRNEQFF
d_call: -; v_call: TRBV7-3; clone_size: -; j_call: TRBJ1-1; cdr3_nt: TGTGCCAGCAGCTTAGGCCCGAGGGACACTGAAGCTTTCTTT; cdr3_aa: CASSLGPRDTEAFF
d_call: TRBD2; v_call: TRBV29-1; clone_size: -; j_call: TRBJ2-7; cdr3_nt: TGCAGCGTGGGACTAGCGGGAGCGTCCTACGAGCAGTACTTC; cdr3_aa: CSVGLAGASYEQYF
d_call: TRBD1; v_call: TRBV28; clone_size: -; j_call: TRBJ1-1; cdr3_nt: TGTGCCATCCTAGGGGGACAGTACATGAACACTGAAGCTTTCTTT; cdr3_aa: CAILGGQYMNTEAFF
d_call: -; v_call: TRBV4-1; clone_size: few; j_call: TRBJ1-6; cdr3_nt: TGCGCCAGCAGCCAAGGACAGTATAATTCACCCCTCCACTTT; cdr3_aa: CASSQGQYNSPLHF
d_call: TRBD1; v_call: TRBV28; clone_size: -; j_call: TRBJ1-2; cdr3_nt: TGTGCCAGCACTTACCAGGGACAGGGCGTTCATGGCTACACCTTC; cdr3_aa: CASTYQGQGVHGYTF
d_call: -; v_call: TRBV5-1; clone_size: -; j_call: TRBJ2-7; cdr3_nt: TGCGCCAGCAGCCCCCTCGGGTTCTCCTACGAGCAGTACTTC; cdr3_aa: CASSPLGFSYEQYF
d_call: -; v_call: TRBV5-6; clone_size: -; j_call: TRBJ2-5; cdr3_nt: TGTGCCAGCAAGGGGTTCCGAGAGACCCAGTACTTC; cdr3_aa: CASKGFRETQYF
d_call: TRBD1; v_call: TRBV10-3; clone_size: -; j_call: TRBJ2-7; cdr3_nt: TGTGCCATCCTAAAGGGGGCCGCCTACGAGCAGTACTTC; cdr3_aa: CAILKGAAYEQYF
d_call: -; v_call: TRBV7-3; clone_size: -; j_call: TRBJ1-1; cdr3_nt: TGTGCCAGCAGCCCAATAAGGACGAACACTGAAGCTTTCTTT; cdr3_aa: CASSPIRTNTEAFF
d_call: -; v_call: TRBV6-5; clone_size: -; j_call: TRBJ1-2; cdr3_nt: TGTGCCAGCAGTTACTCGGGCGGGGTTGGGTATGGCTACACCTTC; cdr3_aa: CASSYSGGVGYGYTF
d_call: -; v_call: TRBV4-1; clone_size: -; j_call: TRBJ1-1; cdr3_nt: TGCGCCAGCAGCCAAGGGGTCGCACGGAACACTGAAGCTTTCTTT; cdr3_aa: CASSQGVARNTEAFF
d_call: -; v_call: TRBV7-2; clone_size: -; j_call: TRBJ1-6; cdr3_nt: TGTGCCAGCAGCACTCGGAAGAGCATTAATTCACCCCTCCACTTT; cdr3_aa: CASSTRKSINSPLHF